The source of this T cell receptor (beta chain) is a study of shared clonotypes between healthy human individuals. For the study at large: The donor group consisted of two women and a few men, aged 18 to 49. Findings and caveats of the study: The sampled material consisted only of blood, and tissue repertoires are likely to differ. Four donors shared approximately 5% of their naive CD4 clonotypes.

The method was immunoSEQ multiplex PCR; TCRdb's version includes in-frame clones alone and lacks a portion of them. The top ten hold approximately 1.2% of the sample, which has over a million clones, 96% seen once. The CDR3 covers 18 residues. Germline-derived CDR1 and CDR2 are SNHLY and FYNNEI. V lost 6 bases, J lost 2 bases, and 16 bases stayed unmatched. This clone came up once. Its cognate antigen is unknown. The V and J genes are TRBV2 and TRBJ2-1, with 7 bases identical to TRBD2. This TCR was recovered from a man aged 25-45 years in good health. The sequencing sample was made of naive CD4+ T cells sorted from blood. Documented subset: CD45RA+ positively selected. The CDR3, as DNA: TGTGCCAGCAGAAATAGAATCTCGGCTAGCGGAACCTACAATGAGCAGTTCTTC. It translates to CASRNRISASGTYNEQFF. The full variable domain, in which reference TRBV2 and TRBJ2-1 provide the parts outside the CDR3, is EPEVTQTPSHQVTQMGQEVILRCVPISNHLYFYWYRQILGQKVEFLVSFYNNEISEKSEIFDDQFSVERPDGSNFTLKIRSTKLEDSAMYFCASRNRISASGTYNEQFFGPGTRLTVL.